This T cell receptor (beta chain) is drawn from a study of CD8 T cells in Susac syndrome. Study outcomes and limitations: The study's TCR sequencing and HLA analysis drew on a certain number of individuals. That number was acknowledged as relatively small.

Patients with stable or active relapsing-remitting disease, all of them treatment-naive, made up the multiple sclerosis controls. The V and J ends lost 8 bases and 6 bases, in that order; junction bases with no gene match: 14. The CDR3 sequence is 16 residues long. Germline CDR1 and CDR2: LGHDT and YNNKEL (reference sequence). RNA was extracted with the RNeasy kit, and a quantity of roughly 0.45 to 1 ug was reverse transcribed using random hexamers. Amplification of TCR beta CDR3 by immunoSEQ multiplex PCR spanned 54 Vbeta and 13 Jbeta. TCRdb fed the immunoSEQ multiplex PCR reads into MiXCR, producing one record per CDR3 protein. The repertoire holds some 100,000 distinct CDR3 sequences, with 85% to 95% as singletons. Concerning this clonotype: Its target is not known.

The TCR sequence derives from a human donor with multiple sclerosis. This chain uses TRBV3-1 with TRBJ2-1, with 9 positions matching TRBD1. Material: CD4+ T cells from PBMCs. CDR3 sequence (DNA): TGTGCCAGCTGTAAGATGCCCGGGACAGGGATCAATGAGCAGTTCTTC. This sequence encodes CASCKMPGTGINEQFF.